A selection of T cell receptor beta chains follows, all from one sample in a study of beta chain features in type 1 diabetes. Generated by immunoSEQ multiplex PCR, the TCRdb table keeps only in-frame clones and is missing some. Of about 110,000 clones detected, 30% to 40% appear once; the ten largest clones hold 0.06% to 0.075%. Sequenced input: stem cell memory CD4+ T cells from blood. The receptors were sampled from a woman in her late teens or twenties in good health. Both conserved end residues are part of each CDR3. D genes are given only for firm matches. Size is omitted from some rows. Given values are once, few, many or a class for expanded clones.

CDR3nt,CDR3aa,j_gene,d_gene,abundance,v_gene
TGTGCCAGCAGTAGTGTGGGAGGAGCGGGAGGGCCGCGAAATGAGCAGTTCTTC,CASSSVGGAGGPRNEQFF,TRBJ2-1,TRBD2,few,TRBV7-6
TGTGCCAGCTCACGAAGGACTAGCGCATACTCCTACAATGAGCAGTTCTTC,CASSRRTSAYSYNEQFF,TRBJ2-1,TRBD2,few,TRBV18
TGTGCCAGCAGGCAGAATAGCGAGACCCAGTACTTC,CASRQNSETQYF,TRBJ2-5,.,many,TRBV7-2
TGTGCCAGCAGTGATCCCCGGGGGTTCTCGGGAAACACCATATATTTT,CASSDPRGFSGNTIYF,TRBJ1-3,.,few,TRBV25-1
TGCAGCGTCCCCCGGCCGGGAGTAAGAAATGAGCAGTTCTTC,CSVPRPGVRNEQFF,TRBJ2-1,.,few,TRBV29-1
TGCGCCAGCAGCGTACTAGCGGGAGGCACAGATACGCAGTATTTT,CASSVLAGGTDTQYF,TRBJ2-3,TRBD2,few,TRBV5-1
TGTGCCAGCAGCTCCACAGGGGGAGGGGGTAGCGGCTACACCTTC,CASSSTGGGGSGYTF,TRBJ1-2,TRBD1,.,TRBV7-3
TGCGCCAGCAGCTCGGAGGGACTAGCGGGGCGAAGCTCCTACAATGAGCAGTTCTTC,CASSSEGLAGRSSYNEQFF,TRBJ2-1,TRBD2,.,TRBV5-1
TGTGCCTGGAGGGGCAGGGTAGGAGTTTCGAACACCGGGGAGCTGTTTTTT,CAWRGRVGVSNTGELFF,TRBJ2-2,.,.,TRBV30
TGTGCCAGCAGTTCACAAGGGACAGACTACTATGGCTACACCTTC,CASSSQGTDYYGYTF,TRBJ1-2,TRBD1,.,TRBV28
TGCAGCACCGAGGGCGGGAGGGGGGAGACCCAGTACTTC,CSTEGGRGETQYF,TRBJ2-5,TRBD2,.,TRBV29-1
TGTGCCAGCAGACTTCGGGGTATCGAGCAGTACTTC,CASRLRGIEQYF,TRBJ2-7,.,few,TRBV27
TGTGCCAGCAGTAAAAGGACAGGGCACAATGAGCAGTTCTTC,CASSKRTGHNEQFF,TRBJ2-1,TRBD1,.,TRBV27
TGCGCCAGCAGCTTTACCGGGACAGGATTCTACGAGCAGTACTTC,CASSFTGTGFYEQYF,TRBJ2-7,TRBD1,.,TRBV5-1
TGTGCCAGCAGCCCCACGGGTTACTCCTACAATGAGCAGTTCTTC,CASSPTGYSYNEQFF,TRBJ2-1,.,few,TRBV5-6
TGTGCCAGCAGCGGACAGGGGTTCTATGGCTACACCTTC,CASSGQGFYGYTF,TRBJ1-2,TRBD1,.,TRBV2
TGTGCCAGCAGACCTCACTCCGGGACAGGGTTAAATTACATTCAGTACTTC,CASRPHSGTGLNYIQYF,TRBJ2-4,TRBD1,.,TRBV28
TGTGCCAGCAGCTCCAACAGGGGCAGGGAGCAGTTCTTC,CASSSNRGREQFF,TRBJ2-1,TRBD1,.,TRBV7-8
TGTGCCAGCCTCTCAGGACCAGGGGCTGGGGCCAACGTCCTGACTTTC,CASLSGPGAGANVLTF,TRBJ2-6,.,few,TRBV7-2
TGTGCCAGCAGCTCTAGCGGGAGGATTGATGAGCAGTTCTTC,CASSSSGRIDEQFF,TRBJ2-1,TRBD2,few,TRBV6-6
TGTGCCAGCATACAAGGACTAGCGAACCGCGAGCAGTACTTC,CASIQGLANREQYF,TRBJ2-7,TRBD2,.,TRBV2
TGTGCCAGCTCACTGGACAGGACGAGCTCCTACAATGAGCAGTTCTTC,CASSLDRTSSYNEQFF,TRBJ2-1,TRBD1,few,TRBV18
TGTGCCAGTAGTACTGCCGGGACAGGGGGCAATCAGCCCCAGCATTTT,CASSTAGTGGNQPQHF,TRBJ1-5,TRBD1,few,TRBV19
TGTGCCAGCCTCTTACTAGGACAAGAGACCCAGTACTTC,CASLLLGQETQYF,TRBJ2-5,.,few,TRBV30
TGTGCCAGCACCGACCCGGGACAGGCATACAATGAGCAGTTCTTC,CASTDPGQAYNEQFF,TRBJ2-1,TRBD1,few,TRBV6-5
TGTGCCAGCTCACCACCGGGGGCGGGTGGCTACACCTTC,CASSPPGAGGYTF,TRBJ1-2,.,.,TRBV18
TGTGCCAGCAGTGGGGACAGGGCGCCTCCGGTGGGTACGCAGTATTTT,CASSGDRAPPVGTQYF,TRBJ2-3,TRBD1,.,TRBV6-6
TGCAGCTCCGGCCAGGGGGGCGAGCAGTACTTC,CSSGQGGEQYF,TRBJ2-7,.,few,TRBV29-1
TGTGCCAGCAAAGGGACAGGCGAACGAGGAAAACTGTTTTTT,CASKGTGERGKLFF,TRBJ1-4,TRBD1,.,TRBV2
TGTGCCATCAGTGGCGGTAACTCCTACGAGCAGTACTTC,CAISGGNSYEQYF,TRBJ2-7,.,.,TRBV10-3
TGCGCCAGCAGCTCCCGGGAGGTGGGGACCCAGTACTTC,CASSSREVGTQYF,TRBJ2-5,TRBD2,few,TRBV5-1
TGTGCCAGCAGACCGACTAGATCCCAAGAGACCCAGTACTTC,CASRPTRSQETQYF,TRBJ2-5,.,few,TRBV7-8
TGCGCCAGCAGCCCCGGGACTAGCGCTGTAGATACGCAGTATTTT,CASSPGTSAVDTQYF,TRBJ2-3,TRBD2,few,TRBV5-1
TGTGCCAGCAGCTTAGAACTTGGTCAGCCCCAGCATTTT,CASSLELGQPQHF,TRBJ1-5,.,.,TRBV7-8
TGCGCCAGCAGCCTAGTGACAGGGTTGGAGACCCAGTACTTC,CASSLVTGLETQYF,TRBJ2-5,TRBD1,.,TRBV5-1
TGTGCCAGCAGTTTGGGCGGGAGGGCCAACTACGAGCAGTACTTC,CASSLGGRANYEQYF,TRBJ2-7,TRBD2,.,TRBV28
TGTGCCACCCAAAAGAGTCGACAGATCTTTAATCAGCCCCAGCATTTT,CATQKSRQIFNQPQHF,TRBJ1-5,.,.,TRBV28
TGCGCCAGCAGCAAGGGACTCTTTTCGGCCTACAATGAGCAGTTCTTC,CASSKGLFSAYNEQFF,TRBJ2-1,.,.,TRBV5-1
TGTGCCAGCAGCCAAGAGAGAGGGGGCGCGGGAATAGGTCAGCCCCAGCATTTT,CASSQERGGAGIGQPQHF,TRBJ1-5,TRBD1,.,TRBV4-2
TGTGCCAGCACCACCCCCGGGACAGGGAAAACCTACGAGCAGTACTTC,CASTTPGTGKTYEQYF,TRBJ2-7,TRBD1,few,TRBV27
TGCGCCAGCAGCTACCTACCCCCCGCATTGTCCCCTTACGAGCAGTACTTC,CASSYLPPALSPYEQYF,TRBJ2-7,.,.,TRBV5-1
TGCGCCGTCCGGGACTCTAATGAGCAGTTCTTC,CAVRDSNEQFF,TRBJ2-1,.,.,TRBV5-1
TGTGCCAGCAGCTTTAGCGGGAACATTAACAATGAGCAGTTCTTC,CASSFSGNINNEQFF,TRBJ2-1,TRBD2,.,TRBV7-2
TGTGCCAGTAGTACGCCCCGCCGGGACTCCCCAACTGGTACGCAGTATTTT,CASSTPRRDSPTGTQYF,TRBJ2-3,.,.,TRBV19